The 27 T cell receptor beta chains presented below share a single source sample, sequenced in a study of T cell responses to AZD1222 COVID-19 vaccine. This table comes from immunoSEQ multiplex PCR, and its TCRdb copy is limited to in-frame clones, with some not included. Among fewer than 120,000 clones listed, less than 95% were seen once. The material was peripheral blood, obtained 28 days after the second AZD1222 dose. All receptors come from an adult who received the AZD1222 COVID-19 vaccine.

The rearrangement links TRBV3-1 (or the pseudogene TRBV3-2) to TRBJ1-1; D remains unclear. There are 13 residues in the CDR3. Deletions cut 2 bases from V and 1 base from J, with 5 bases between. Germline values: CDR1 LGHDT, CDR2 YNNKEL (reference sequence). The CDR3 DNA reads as TGTGCCAGCAGCCAAATGGGGAACACTGAAGCTTTCTTT. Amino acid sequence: CASSQMGNTEAFF.

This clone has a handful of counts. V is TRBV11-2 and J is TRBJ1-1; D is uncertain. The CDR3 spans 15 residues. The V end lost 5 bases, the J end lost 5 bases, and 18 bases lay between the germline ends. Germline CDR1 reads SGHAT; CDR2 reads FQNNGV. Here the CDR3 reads CASSAHRNPSTEAFF. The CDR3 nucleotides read TGTGCCAGCAGCGCCCACAGAAACCCCAGTACTGAAGCTTTCTTT.

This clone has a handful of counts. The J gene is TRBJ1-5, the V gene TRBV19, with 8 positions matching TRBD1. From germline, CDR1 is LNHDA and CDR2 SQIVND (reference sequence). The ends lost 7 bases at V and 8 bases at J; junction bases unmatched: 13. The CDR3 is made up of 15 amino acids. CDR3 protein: CASTDRGHGREPQHF. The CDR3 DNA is TGTGCCAGTACAGACAGGGGTCATGGTCGGGAGCCCCAGCATTTT.

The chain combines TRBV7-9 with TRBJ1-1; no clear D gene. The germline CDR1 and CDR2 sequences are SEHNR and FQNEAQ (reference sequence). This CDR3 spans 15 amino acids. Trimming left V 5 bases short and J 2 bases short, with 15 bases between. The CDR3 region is CASSRGAPRNTEAFF. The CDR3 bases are TGTGCCAGCAGCAGAGGAGCACCTCGAAACACTGAAGCTTTCTTT. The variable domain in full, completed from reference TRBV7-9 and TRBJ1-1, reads DTGVSQNPRHKITKRGQNVTFRCDPISEHNRLYWYRQTLGQGPEFLTYFQNEAQLEKSRLLSDRFSAERPKGSFSTLEIQRTEQGDSAMYLCASSRGAPRNTEAFFGQGTRLTVV.

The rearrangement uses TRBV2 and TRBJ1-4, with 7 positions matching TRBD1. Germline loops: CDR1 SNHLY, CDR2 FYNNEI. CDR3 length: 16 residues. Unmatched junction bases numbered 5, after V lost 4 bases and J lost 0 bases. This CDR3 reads CASSGQTGATNEKLFF. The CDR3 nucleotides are TGTGCCAGCAGTGGACAAACAGGGGCAACTAATGAAAAACTGTTTTTT. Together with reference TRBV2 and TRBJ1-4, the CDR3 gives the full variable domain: EPEVTQTPSHQVTQMGQEVILRCVPISNHLYFYWYRQILGQKVEFLVSFYNNEISEKSEIFDDQFSVERPDGSNFTLKIRSTKLEDSAMYFCASSGQTGATNEKLFFGSGTQLSVL.

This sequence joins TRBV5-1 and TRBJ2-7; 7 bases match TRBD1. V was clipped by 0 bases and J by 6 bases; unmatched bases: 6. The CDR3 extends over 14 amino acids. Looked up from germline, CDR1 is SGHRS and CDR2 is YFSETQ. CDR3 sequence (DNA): TGCGCCAGCAGCTTGGAATGGACAGGAGGCGAGCAGTACTTC. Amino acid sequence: CASSLEWTGGEQYF.

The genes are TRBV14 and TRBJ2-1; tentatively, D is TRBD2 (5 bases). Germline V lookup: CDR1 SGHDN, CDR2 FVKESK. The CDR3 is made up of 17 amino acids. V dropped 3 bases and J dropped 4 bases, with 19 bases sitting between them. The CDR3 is CASSHRRTGKLYNEQFF. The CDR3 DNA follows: TGTGCCAGCAGCCATCGCAGAACCGGGAAGTTATACAATGAGCAGTTCTTC. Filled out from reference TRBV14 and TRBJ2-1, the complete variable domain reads EAGVTQFPSHSVIEKGQTVTLRCDPISGHDNLYWYRRVMGKEIKFLLHFVKESKQDESGMPNNRFLAERTGGTYSTLKVQPAELEDSGVYFCASSHRRTGKLYNEQFFGPGTRLTVL.

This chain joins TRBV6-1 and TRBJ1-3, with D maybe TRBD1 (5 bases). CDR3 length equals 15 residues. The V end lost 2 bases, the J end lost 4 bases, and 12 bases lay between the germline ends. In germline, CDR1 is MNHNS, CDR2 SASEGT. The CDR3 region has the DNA TGTGCCAGCAGTGAAAGTCAGGGAGGGGGAAACACCATATATTTT. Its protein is CASSESQGGGNTIYF.

The chain's CDR3 is CASSLVRTGVRGYTF. CDR3 bases: TGCGCCAGCAGCTTGGTACGTACAGGCGTTCGGGGCTACACCTTC. The rearrangement links TRBV5-1 to TRBJ1-2; D perhaps matches TRBD1 (5 bases). The CDR3 contains 15 residues. The V end lost 0 bases, the J end lost 8 bases, and 17 bases lay between the germline ends. CDR1 and CDR2 from the germline V gene are SGHRS and YFSETQ. The whole variable domain, remainder taken from reference TRBV5-1 and TRBJ1-2, is KAGVTQTPRYLIKTRGQQVTLSCSPISGHRSVSWYQQTPGQGLQFLFEYFSETQRNKGNFPGRFSGRQFSNSRSEMNVSTLELGDSALYLCASSLVRTGVRGYTFGSGTRLTVV.

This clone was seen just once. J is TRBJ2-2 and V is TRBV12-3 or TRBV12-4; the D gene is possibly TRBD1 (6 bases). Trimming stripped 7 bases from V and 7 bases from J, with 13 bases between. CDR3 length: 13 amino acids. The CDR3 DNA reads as TGTGCCAGCACCCCACAGGGACGCGGGGAGCTGTTTTTT. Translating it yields CASTPQGRGELFF.

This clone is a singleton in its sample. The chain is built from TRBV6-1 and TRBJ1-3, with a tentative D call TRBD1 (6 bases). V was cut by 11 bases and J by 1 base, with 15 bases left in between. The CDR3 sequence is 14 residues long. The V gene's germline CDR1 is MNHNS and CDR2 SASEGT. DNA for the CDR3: TGTGCCGCGACCCCACAGGGATCTGGAAACACCATATATTTT. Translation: CAATPQGSGNTIYF.

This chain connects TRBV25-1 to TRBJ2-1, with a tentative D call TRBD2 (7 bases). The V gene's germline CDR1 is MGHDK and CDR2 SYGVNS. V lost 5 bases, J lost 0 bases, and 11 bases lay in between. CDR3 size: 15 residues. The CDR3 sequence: CASSRGGLSYNEQFF. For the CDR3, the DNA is TGTGCCAGCAGTCGCGGGGGCCTCTCCTACAATGAGCAGTTCTTC.

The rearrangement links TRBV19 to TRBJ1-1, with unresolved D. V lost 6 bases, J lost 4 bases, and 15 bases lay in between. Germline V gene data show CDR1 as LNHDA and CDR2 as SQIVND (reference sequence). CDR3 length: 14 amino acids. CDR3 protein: CASSKNRESTEAFF. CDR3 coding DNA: TGTGCCAGTAGCAAGAATCGGGAGAGCACTGAAGCTTTCTTT.

As DNA, the CDR3 is TGTGCCACCAGCGCCGAACCACGGGACATGACTTCTGGAAACACCATATATTTT. Translation gives CATSAEPRDMTSGNTIYF. The chain recombines TRBV15 with TRBJ1-3; a weak D match, TRBD1 (6 bases). Deletions cut 5 bases from V and 1 base from J, with 21 bases between. CDR1 LNHNV and CDR2 YYDKDF come from the germline V gene (reference sequence). This CDR3 spans 18 amino acids.

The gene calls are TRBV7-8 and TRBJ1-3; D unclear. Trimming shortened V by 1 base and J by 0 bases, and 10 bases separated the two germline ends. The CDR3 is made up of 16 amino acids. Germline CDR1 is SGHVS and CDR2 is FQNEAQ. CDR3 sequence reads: CASSLVVKGSGNTIYF. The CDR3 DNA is TGTGCCAGCAGCTTAGTGGTCAAAGGCTCTGGAAACACCATATATTTT.

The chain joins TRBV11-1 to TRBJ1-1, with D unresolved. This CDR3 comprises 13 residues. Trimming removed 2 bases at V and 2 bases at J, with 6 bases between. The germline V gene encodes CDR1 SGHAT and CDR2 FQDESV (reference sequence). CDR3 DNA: TGTGCCAGCAGCTTAACAGAAAACACTGAAGCTTTCTTT. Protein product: CASSLTENTEAFF.

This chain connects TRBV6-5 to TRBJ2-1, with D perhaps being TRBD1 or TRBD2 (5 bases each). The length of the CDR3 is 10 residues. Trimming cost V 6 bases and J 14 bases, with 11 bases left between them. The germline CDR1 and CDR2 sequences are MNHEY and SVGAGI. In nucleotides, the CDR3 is TGTGCCAGCAGAGGGGTCGGGGAGTTCTTC. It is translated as CASRGVGEFF.

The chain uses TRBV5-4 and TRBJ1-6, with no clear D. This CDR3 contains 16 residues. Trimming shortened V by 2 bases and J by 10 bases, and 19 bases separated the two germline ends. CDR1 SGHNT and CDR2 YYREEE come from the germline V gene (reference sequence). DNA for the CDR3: TGTGCCAGCAGCTTAATGGTTCCATCTGTTCAGTCACCCCTCCACTTT. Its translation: CASSLMVPSVQSPLHF.

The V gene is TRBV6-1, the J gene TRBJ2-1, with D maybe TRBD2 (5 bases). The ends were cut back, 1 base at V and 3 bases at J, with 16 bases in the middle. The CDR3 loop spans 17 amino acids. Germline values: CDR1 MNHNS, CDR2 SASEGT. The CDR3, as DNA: TGTGCCAGCAGTGAAGACTACTCCTCCGGAGGCTACAATGAGCAGTTCTTC. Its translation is CASSEDYSSGGYNEQFF.

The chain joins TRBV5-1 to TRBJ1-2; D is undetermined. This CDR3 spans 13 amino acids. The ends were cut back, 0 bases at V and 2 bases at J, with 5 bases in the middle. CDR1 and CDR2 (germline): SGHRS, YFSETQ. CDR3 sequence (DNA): TGCGCCAGCAGCTTGGCTTACAACTATGGCTACACCTTC. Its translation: CASSLAYNYGYTF.

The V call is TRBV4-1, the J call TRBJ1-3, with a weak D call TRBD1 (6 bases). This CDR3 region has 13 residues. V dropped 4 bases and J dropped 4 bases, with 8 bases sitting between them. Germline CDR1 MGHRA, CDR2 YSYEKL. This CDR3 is CASSPGAGNTIYF. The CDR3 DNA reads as TGCGCCAGCAGCCCGGGGGCCGGAAACACCATATATTTT.

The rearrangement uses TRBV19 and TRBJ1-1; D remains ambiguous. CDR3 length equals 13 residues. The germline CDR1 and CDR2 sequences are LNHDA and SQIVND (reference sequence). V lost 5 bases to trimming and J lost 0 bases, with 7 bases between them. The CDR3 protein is CASSPWLNTEAFF. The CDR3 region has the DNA TGTGCCAGTAGTCCGTGGCTGAACACTGAAGCTTTCTTT.

The CDR3 DNA follows: TGTGCCAGCAGTTACTCAGGGCAGAGATACGAGCAGTACTTC. Translating it yields CASSYSGQRYEQYF. The rearrangement joins TRBV6-5 to TRBJ2-7; D not certain. Germline assignment: CDR1 MNHEY and CDR2 SVGAGI. Trimming stripped 0 bases from V and 4 bases from J, with 10 bases between. This CDR3 is built from 14 residues.

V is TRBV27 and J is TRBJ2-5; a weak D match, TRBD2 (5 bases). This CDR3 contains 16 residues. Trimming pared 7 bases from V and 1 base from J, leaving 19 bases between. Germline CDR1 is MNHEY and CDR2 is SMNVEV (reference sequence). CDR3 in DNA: TGTGCCAGCAAACCCCGGGCTAGCAGTTCCCAAGAGACCCAGTACTTC. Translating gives CASKPRASSSQETQYF.

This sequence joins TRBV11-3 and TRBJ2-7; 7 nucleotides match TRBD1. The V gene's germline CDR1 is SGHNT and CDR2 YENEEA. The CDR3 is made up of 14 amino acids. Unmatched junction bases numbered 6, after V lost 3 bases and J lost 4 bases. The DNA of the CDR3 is TGTGCCAGCAGCTTCGGGACAGCATCGTACGAGCAGTACTTC. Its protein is CASSFGTASYEQYF. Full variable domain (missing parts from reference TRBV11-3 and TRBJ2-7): EAGVVQSPRYKIIEKKQPVAFWCNPISGHNTLYWYLQNLGQGPELLIRYENEEAVDDSQLPKDRFSAERLKGVDSTLKIQPAELGDSAVYLCASSFGTASYEQYFGPGTRLTVT.

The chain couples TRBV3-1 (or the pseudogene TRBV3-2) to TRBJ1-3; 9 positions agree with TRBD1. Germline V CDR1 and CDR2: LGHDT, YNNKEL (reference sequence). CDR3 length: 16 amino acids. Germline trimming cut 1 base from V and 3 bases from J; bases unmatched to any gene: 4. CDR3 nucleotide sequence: TGTGCCAGCAGCCAAGTGGGACAGGGAAGTGGAAACACCATATATTTT. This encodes CASSQVGQGSGNTIYF.

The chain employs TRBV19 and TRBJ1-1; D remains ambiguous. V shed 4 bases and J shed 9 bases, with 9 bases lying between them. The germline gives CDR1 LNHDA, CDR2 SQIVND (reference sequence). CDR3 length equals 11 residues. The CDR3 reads CASSRLNKAFF. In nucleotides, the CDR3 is TGTGCCAGTAGTAGGCTGAACAAAGCTTTCTTT.